The clone carrying this TCR beta chain was found a few times. What it recognizes is unknown. Germline V gives CDR1 MNHNS, CDR2 SASEGT. Deletions cut 9 bases from V and 0 bases from J, with 9 bases between. The CDR3 length is 13 residues. The sample belongs to a study of cytomegalovirus exposure and HLA in healthy donors. Study results and limitations: Cytomegalovirus-associated TCR beta chains were listed, numbering 164. The authors later found TCR association rates varying by HLA locus, with DRB1 most and HLA-C fewest.

The PCR had 60 Vbeta and 13 Jbeta primers. In the original workflow: Later, tens of millions of unique TCR beta chains were counted in an analysis, and about 10 million of them were shared. Data came from immunoSEQ multiplex PCR; TCRdb stores just in-frame clones and leaves some out. V and J calls and clone size are given by that table; D and trimming were obtained from the DNA. Among 190,000 or so clones listed, about 80% were seen once. V and J are TRBV6-1 and TRBJ1-3, with D uncertain. What was sequenced was PBMCs. This TCR was recovered from a woman in her forties or fifties in good health and CMV-seropositive. CDR3 loop: CASTQNSGNTIYF. In DNA form, the CDR3 reads TGTGCCAGTACACAGAACTCTGGAAACACCATATATTTT.